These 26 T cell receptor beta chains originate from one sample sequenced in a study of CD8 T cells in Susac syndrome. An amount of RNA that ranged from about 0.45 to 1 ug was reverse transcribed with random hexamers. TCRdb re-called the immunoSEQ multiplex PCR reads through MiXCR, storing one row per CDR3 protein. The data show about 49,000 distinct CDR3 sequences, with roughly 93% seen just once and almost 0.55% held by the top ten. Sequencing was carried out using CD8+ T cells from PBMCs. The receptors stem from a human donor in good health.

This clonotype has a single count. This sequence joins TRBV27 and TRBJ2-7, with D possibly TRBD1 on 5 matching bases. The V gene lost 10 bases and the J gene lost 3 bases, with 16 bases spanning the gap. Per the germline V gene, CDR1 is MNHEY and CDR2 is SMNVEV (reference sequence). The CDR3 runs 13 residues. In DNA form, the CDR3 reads TGTGCCACTAAACAGGTCCTTGGCTACGAGCAGTACTTC. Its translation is CATKQVLGYEQYF.

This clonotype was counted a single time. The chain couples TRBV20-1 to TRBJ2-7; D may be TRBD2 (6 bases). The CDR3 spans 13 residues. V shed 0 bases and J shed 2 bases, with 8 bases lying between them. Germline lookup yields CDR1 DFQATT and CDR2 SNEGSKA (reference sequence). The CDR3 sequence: CSARELAAYEQYF. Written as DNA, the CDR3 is TGCAGTGCTAGAGAACTAGCAGCCTACGAGCAGTACTTC.

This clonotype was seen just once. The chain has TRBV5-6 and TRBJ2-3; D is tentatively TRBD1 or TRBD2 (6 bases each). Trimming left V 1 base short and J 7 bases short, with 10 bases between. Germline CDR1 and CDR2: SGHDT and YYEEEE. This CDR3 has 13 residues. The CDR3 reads CASSLRGENTQYF. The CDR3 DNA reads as TGTGCCAGCAGCTTGAGGGGGGAGAATACGCAGTATTTT. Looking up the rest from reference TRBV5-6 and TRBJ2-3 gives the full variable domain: DAGVTQSPTHLIKTRGQQVTLRCSPKSGHDTVSWYQQALGQGPQFIFQYYEEEERQRGNFPDRFSGHQFPNYSSELNVNALLLGDSALYLCASSLRGENTQYFGPGTRLTVL.

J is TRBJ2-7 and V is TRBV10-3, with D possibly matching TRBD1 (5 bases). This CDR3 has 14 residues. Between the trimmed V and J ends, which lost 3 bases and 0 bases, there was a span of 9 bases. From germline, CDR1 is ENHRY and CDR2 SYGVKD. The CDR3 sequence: CAISDWGLSYEQYF. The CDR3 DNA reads TGTGCCATCAGTGATTGGGGCCTCTCCTACGAGCAGTACTTC.

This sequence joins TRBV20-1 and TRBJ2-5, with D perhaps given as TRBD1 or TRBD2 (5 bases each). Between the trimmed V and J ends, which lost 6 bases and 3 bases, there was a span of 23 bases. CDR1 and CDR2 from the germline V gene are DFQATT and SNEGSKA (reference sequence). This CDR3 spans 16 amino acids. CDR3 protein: CSAQSQTGTHEETQYF. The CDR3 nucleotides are TGCAGTGCCCAGAGTCAAACCGGGACGCACGAAGAGACCCAGTACTTC.

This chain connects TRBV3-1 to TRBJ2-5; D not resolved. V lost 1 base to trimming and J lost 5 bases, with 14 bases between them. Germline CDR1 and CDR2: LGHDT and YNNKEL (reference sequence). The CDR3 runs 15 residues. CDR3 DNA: TGTGCCAGCAGCCAAGTTAGTGGATTTGGGGAGACCCAGTACTTC. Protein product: CASSQVSGFGETQYF.

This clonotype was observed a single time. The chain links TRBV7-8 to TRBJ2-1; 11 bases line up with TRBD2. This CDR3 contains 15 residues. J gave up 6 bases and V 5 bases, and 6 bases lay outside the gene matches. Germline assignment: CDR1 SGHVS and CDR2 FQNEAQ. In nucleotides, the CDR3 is TGTGCCAGCAGCAAACTAGCGGGAGTGCGCAATGAGCAGTTCTTC. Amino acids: CASSKLAGVRNEQFF.

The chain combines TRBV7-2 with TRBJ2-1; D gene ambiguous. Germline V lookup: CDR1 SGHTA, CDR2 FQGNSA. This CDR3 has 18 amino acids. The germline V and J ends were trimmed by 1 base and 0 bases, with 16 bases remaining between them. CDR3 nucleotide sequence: TGTGCCAGCAGCTTAGAAGGTGGCCCGGCCCTCTCCTACAATGAGCAGTTCTTC. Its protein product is CASSLEGGPALSYNEQFF.

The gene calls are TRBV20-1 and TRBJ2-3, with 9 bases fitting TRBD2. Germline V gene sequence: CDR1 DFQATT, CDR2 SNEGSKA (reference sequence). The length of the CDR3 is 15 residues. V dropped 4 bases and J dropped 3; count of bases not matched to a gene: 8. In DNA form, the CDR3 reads TGCAGTGCTACTACGATACTAGCGGGTACAGATACGCAGTATTTT. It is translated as CSATTILAGTDTQYF.

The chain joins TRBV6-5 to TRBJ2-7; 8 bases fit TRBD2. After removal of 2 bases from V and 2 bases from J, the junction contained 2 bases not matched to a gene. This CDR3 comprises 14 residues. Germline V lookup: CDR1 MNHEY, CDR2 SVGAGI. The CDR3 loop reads CASSYGLAAYEQYF. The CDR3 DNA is TGTGCCAGCAGTTACGGACTAGCAGCCTACGAGCAGTACTTC.

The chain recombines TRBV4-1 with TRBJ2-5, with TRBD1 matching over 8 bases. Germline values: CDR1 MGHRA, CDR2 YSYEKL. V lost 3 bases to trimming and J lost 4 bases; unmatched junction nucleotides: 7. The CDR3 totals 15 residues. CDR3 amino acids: CASSQGWTGRETQYF. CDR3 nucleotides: TGCGCCAGCAGCCAGGGCTGGACAGGGCGAGAGACCCAGTACTTC.

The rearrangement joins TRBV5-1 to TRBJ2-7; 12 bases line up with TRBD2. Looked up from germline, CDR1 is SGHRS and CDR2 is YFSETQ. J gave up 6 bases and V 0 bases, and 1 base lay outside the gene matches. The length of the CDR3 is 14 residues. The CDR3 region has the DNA TGCGCCAGCAGCTTGGGACTAGCGGGAGCCGAGCAGTACTTC. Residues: CASSLGLAGAEQYF.

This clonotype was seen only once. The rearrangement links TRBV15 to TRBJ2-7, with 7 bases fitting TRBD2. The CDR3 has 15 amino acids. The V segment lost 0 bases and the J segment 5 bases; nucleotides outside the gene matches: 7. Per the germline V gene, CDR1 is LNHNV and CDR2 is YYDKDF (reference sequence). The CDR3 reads CATSRDGGLSDEQYF. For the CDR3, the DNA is TGTGCCACCAGCAGAGATGGGGGACTATCCGACGAGCAGTACTTC.

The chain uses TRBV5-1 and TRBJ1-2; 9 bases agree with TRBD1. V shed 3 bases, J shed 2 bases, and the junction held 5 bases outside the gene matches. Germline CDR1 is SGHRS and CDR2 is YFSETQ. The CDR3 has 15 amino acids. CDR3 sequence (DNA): TGCGCCAGCAGCTCTGACAGGGGGAGCAACTATGGCTACACCTTC. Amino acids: CASSSDRGSNYGYTF.

The CDR3 is CAISEFLAGVLGANVLTF. CDR3 DNA sequence: TGTGCCATCAGTGAATTTCTAGCGGGAGTATTGGGGGCCAACGTCCTGACTTTC. The chain combines TRBV10-3 with TRBJ2-6, with 10 bases matching TRBD2. Germline lookup yields CDR1 ENHRY and CDR2 SYGVKD. The CDR3 consists of 18 residues. V was clipped by 3 bases and J by 4 bases; unmatched bases: 9.

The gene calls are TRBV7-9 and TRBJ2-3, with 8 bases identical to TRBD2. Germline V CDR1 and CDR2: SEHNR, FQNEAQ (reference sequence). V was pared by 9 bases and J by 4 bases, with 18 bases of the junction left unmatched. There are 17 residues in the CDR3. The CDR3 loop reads CASPPPTSGLEPDTQYF. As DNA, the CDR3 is TGTGCCAGTCCCCCCCCCACTAGCGGATTGGAGCCAGATACGCAGTATTTT.

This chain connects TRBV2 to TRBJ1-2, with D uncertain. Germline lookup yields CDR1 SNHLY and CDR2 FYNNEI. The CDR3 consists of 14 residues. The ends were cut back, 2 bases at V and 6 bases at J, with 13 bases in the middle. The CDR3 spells CASSESPGYNGYTF. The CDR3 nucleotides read TGTGCCAGCAGTGAATCGCCCGGGTACAATGGCTACACCTTC.

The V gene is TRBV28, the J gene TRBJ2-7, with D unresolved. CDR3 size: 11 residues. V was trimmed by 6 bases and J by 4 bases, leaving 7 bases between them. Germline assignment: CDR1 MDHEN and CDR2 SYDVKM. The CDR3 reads CASRVGYEQYF. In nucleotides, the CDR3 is TGTGCCAGCAGAGTGGGTTACGAGCAGTACTTC. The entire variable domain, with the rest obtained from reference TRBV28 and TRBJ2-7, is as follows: DVKVTQSSRYLVKRTGEKVFLECVQDMDHENMFWYRQDPGLGLRLIYFSYDVKMKEKGDIPEGYSVSREKKERFSLILESASTNQTSMYLCASRVGYEQYFGPGTRLTVT.

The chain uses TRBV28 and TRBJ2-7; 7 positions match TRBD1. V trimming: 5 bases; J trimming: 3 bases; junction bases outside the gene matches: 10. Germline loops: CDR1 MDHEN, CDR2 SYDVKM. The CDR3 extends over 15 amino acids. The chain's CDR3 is CASSPWDSRLYEQYF. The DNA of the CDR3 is TGTGCCAGCAGTCCATGGGACAGCCGGCTCTACGAGCAGTACTTC.

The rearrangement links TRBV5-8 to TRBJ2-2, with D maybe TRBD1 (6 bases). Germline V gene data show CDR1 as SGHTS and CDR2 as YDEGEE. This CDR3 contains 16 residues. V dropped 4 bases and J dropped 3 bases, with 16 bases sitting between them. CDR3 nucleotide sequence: TGTGCCAGCAGCGCTACCTGGGGGCAGCACACCGGGGAGCTGTTTTTT. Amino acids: CASSATWGQHTGELFF.

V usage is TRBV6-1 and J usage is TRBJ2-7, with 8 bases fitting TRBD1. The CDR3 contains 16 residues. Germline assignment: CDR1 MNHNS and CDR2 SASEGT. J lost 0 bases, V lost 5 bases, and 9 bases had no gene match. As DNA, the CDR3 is TGTGCCAGCAGTCAGGACCGGACAGGGAACTCCTACGAGCAGTACTTC. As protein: CASSQDRTGNSYEQYF.

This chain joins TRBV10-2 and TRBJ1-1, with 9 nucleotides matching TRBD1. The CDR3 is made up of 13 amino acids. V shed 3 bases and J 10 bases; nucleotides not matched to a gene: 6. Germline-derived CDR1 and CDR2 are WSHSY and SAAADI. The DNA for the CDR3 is TGCGCCAGCAGTGACACTGACAGGGGGAGAGCTTTCTTT. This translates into CASSDTDRGRAFF.

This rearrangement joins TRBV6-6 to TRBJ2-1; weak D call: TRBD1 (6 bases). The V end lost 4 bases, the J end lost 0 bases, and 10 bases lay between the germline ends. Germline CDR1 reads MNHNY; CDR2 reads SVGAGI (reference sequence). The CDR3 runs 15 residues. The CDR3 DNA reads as TGTGCCAGCAGTTCCACAGGGCCCTCCTACAATGAGCAGTTCTTC. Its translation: CASSSTGPSYNEQFF.

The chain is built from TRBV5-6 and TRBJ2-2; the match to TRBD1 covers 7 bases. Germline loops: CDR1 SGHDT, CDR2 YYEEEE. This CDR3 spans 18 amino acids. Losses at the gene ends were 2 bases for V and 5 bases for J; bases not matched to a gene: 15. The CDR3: CASSFFPQGPWSTGELFF. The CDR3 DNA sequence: TGTGCCAGCAGCTTCTTTCCACAGGGGCCTTGGTCGACCGGGGAGCTGTTTTTT.

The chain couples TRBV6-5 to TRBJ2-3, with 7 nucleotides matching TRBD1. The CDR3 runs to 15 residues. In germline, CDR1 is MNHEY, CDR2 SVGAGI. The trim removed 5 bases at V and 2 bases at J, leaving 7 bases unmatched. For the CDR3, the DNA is TGTGCCAGCAGTGGTCCGGGACAGATCACAGATACGCAGTATTTT. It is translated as CASSGPGQITDTQYF.

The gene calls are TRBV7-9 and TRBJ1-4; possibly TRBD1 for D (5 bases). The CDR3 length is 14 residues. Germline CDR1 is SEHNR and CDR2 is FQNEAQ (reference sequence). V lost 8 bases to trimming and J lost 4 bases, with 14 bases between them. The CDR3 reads CASVGGSGNEKLFF. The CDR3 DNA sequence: TGTGCCAGCGTGGGGGGGTCTGGTAATGAAAAACTGTTTTTT.